This T cell receptor (beta chain) was identified during a study of identifying expanded T cells in peripheral blood. Study-level results: Technical replicates showed about 1.2 changed clones; about 2 weeks roughly 15; four weeks 19.

Looked up from germline, CDR1 is SGHRS and CDR2 is YFSETQ. The CDR3 is made up of 12 amino acids. V was shortened by 1 base and J by 3 bases, with 5 bases between the two germline ends. Collection occurred without any documented infections or immune events in donors. About this clone: What it binds is unknown. This CDR3 is also generated by other DNA sequences in the sample.

The protocol was immunoSEQ multiplex PCR, while the TCRdb copy is restricted to in-frame clones and leaves out a portion. The table records roughly 130,000 clones, about 88% of them present only once. The rearrangement links TRBV5-1 to TRBJ2-7, with D unclear. The sample comprised blood. The clonotype was recovered from a person aged 18 to 75 in good health. For the CDR3, the DNA is TGCGCCAGCAGCTTGCAAGGCTACGAGCAGTACTTC. Translated: CASSLQGYEQYF.